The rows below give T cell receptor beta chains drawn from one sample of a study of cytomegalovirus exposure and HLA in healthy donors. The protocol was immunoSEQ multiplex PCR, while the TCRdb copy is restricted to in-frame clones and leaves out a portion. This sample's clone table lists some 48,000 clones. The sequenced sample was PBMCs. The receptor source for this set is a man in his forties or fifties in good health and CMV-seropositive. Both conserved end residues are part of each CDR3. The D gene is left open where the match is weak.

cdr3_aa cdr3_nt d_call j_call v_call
CASSARLADAYNEQFF TGTGCCAGCAGCGCCAGACTAGCGGACGCCTACAATGAGCAGTTCTTC TRBD2 TRBJ2-1 TRBV9
CSVSLSSYEQYF TGCAGCGTTTCCCTAAGCTCCTACGAGCAGTACTTC - TRBJ2-7 TRBV29-1
CASSSTSGGNEQFF TGTGCCAGCAGCTCGACTAGCGGGGGTAATGAGCAGTTCTTC TRBD2 TRBJ2-1 TRBV11-2
CATSREGLAGFIGNIQYF TGTGCCACCAGCAGAGAAGGACTAGCGGGATTCATAGGGAACATTCAGTACTTC TRBD2 TRBJ2-4 TRBV15
CASRSAGENYGYTF TGCGCCAGCAGATCCGCAGGGGAGAACTATGGCTACACCTTC - TRBJ1-2 TRBV10-1
CASSLGHSYEQYF TGTGCCAGCAGCTTAGGACACTCCTACGAGCAGTACTTC - TRBJ2-7 TRBV7-8
CASSPASSGTGQYF TGTGCCAGCAGCCCCGCGTCTAGCGGGACTGGCCAGTACTTC TRBD2 TRBJ2-5 TRBV7-7
CASIGTGGWDGYTF TGTGCCAGCATCGGGACAGGGGGCTGGGATGGCTACACCTTC TRBD1 TRBJ1-2 TRBV6-5
CASSQEVAGDYEQYF TGCGCCAGCAGCCAAGAGGTAGCGGGGGACTACGAGCAGTACTTC TRBD2 TRBJ2-7 TRBV4-1
CASSLGRSNSPLHF TGTGCCAGCAGTTTAGGCAGGTCGAATTCACCCCTCCACTTT - TRBJ1-6 TRBV28
CASSPRTSRDNEQFF TGTGCCAGCAGCCCCCGTACTAGTAGAGACAATGAGCAGTTCTTC - TRBJ2-1 TRBV13
CASSQDYRDEQYF TGTGCCAGCAGCCAGGACTACCGGGACGAGCAGTACTTC - TRBJ2-7 TRBV7-9
CASSLQQGAETQYF TGTGCCAGCAGCTTGCAGCAGGGGGCGGAGACCCAGTACTTC TRBD1 TRBJ2-5 TRBV5-6
CASSEGTSGLKNIQYF TGTGCCAGCAGCGAAGGGACTAGCGGGCTAAAAAACATTCAGTACTTC TRBD2 TRBJ2-4 TRBV5-6
CAWYSGTGGMNTEAFF TGTGCCTGGTACTCCGGGACAGGGGGTATGAACACTGAAGCTTTCTTT TRBD1 TRBJ1-1 TRBV30
CASSSTQVGTGYEQYF TGTGCCAGCAGCTCCACTCAGGTGGGGACTGGCTACGAGCAGTACTTC - TRBJ2-7 TRBV7-6
CASGPGLARGDTQYF TGTGCCAGCGGACCGGGACTAGCGAGGGGAGATACGCAGTATTTT TRBD2 TRBJ2-3 TRBV7-3
CASSEGTSGSYEQYF TGTGCCAGCAGTGAAGGGACTAGCGGCTCCTACGAGCAGTACTTC TRBD2 TRBJ2-7 TRBV6-1
CASSAGRDRAHEQYF TGTGCCAGCAGCGCCGGCCGGGACAGGGCCCACGAGCAGTACTTC TRBD1 TRBJ2-7 TRBV9
CAISERGRDTEAFF TGTGCCATCAGTGAGAGGGGGCGGGACACTGAAGCTTTCTTT TRBD1 TRBJ1-1 TRBV10-3
CATALASNYGYTF TGTGCCACCGCCTTGGCTTCTAACTATGGCTACACCTTC - TRBJ1-2 TRBV6-1
CASSVGASNEQYF TGTGCCAGCAGCGTAGGGGCCAGCAACGAGCAGTACTTC - TRBJ2-7 TRBV9
CARGAVQQETQYF TGTGCCCGAGGAGCAGTACAACAAGAGACCCAGTACTTC - TRBJ2-5 TRBV30
CASGQGTLEAFF TGTGCCAGTGGGCAGGGGACCCTTGAAGCTTTCTTT - TRBJ1-1 TRBV19
CASSGSGGVEQYF TGTGCCAGTAGTGGATCAGGGGGCGTCGAGCAGTACTTC TRBD1 TRBJ2-7 TRBV19
CASSGREGETQYF TGTGCCAGCAGCGGAAGGGAGGGGGAGACCCAGTACTTC TRBD2 TRBJ2-5 TRBV7-9
CATGYSTDTQYF TGTGCCACAGGGTACAGCACAGATACGCAGTATTTT - TRBJ2-3 TRBV6-5
CASSDILVSDTQYF TGTGCCAGCAGTGATATACTAGTATCAGATACGCAGTATTTT - TRBJ2-3 TRBV2
CASSLTDAFSGNTIYF TGTGCCAGCAGCTTAACAGACGCTTTCTCTGGAAACACCATATATTTT - TRBJ1-3 TRBV11-1
CASSLEGEAGVVVVETQYF TGTGCCAGCAGCTTAGAGGGGGAGGCGGGAGTGGTGGTGGTAGAGACCCAGTACTTC - TRBJ2-5 TRBV7-2
CASSYAGMGMPQHF TGTGCCAGCAGTTACGCAGGTATGGGTATGCCCCAGCATTTT - TRBJ1-5 TRBV6-5
CAISEGSYEQYF TGTGCCATCAGTGAGGGCTCATACGAGCAGTACTTC - TRBJ2-7 TRBV10-3
CASSGGGHPSTDTQYF TGTGCCAGTAGCGGCGGGGGACACCCTAGCACAGATACGCAGTATTTT - TRBJ2-3 TRBV19
CASSATGTEGEQYF TGTGCCAGCAGTGCGACCGGGACAGAAGGAGAGCAGTACTTC TRBD1 TRBJ2-7 TRBV9
CATGQGNQETQYF TGTGCCACGGGACAGGGTAACCAAGAGACCCAGTACTTC TRBD1 TRBJ2-5 TRBV19
CASVGQTNTEAFF TGTGCCAGTGTAGGACAAACGAACACTGAAGCTTTCTTT - TRBJ1-1 TRBV19
CASSSPGRGAGELFF TGTGCCAGCAGTTCCCCGGGACGGGGGGCCGGGGAGCTGTTTTTT TRBD2 TRBJ2-2 TRBV6-5
CASSSQGGGADTQYF TGTGCCAGCAGCTCCCAGGGCGGGGGGGCGGATACGCAGTATTTT TRBD2 TRBJ2-3 TRBV7-3
CASTPGGGTNEKLFF TGTGCCAGCACCCCCGGGGGGGGTACTAATGAAAAACTGTTTTTT - TRBJ1-4 TRBV9
CAGGQGGTEAFF TGTGCCGGGGGACAGGGGGGCACTGAAGCTTTCTTT TRBD1 TRBJ1-1 TRBV2
CASSSLDRNEQYF TGTGCCAGCAGCAGCCTTGACAGGAACGAGCAGTACTTC - TRBJ2-7 TRBV21-1
CASRLQGGAEGGYNEQFF TGTGCCAGCAGGCTACAGGGGGGAGCGGAGGGAGGCTACAATGAGCAGTTCTTC TRBD1 TRBJ2-1 TRBV27
CASSQSGRGARHETQYF TGCGCCAGCAGTCAATCGGGGCGCGGGGCGCGTCATGAGACCCAGTACTTC - TRBJ2-5 TRBV23-1
CASSGQGSDYGYTF TGTGCCAGCAGTGGACAGGGGTCGGATTATGGCTACACCTTC TRBD1 TRBJ1-2 TRBV2
CASSWRGTNTEAFF TGTGCCAGCAGTTGGCGGGGGACGAACACTGAAGCTTTCTTT - TRBJ1-1 TRBV27
CASSFRRSEQYF TGTGCCAGCAGCTTCCGTCGGAGCGAGCAGTACTTC - TRBJ2-7 TRBV11-2
CAWSVQGSAEAFF TGTGCCTGGAGTGTACAGGGATCGGCTGAAGCTTTCTTT - TRBJ1-1 TRBV30
CASSRDYLSTDTQYF TGTGCCAGCAGTAGGGACTACTTGAGCACAGATACGCAGTATTTT TRBD2 TRBJ2-3 TRBV7-2
CASSQDGGQGVYEQYF TGCGCCAGCAGCCAAGACGGTGGGCAGGGGGTTTACGAGCAGTACTTC TRBD1 TRBJ2-7 TRBV4-1
CASSWGQGGGYGYTF TGTGCCAGCAGTTGGGGACAGGGTGGAGGCTATGGCTACACCTTC TRBD1 TRBJ1-2 TRBV6-5
CASNFLGEGGGYTF TGTGCCAGCAACTTCCTGGGGGAGGGTGGCGGCTACACCTTC - TRBJ1-2 TRBV9
CASTLTGGTGELFF TGTGCCAGCACCTTGACAGGGGGTACCGGGGAGCTGTTTTTT TRBD1 TRBJ2-2 TRBV7-9
CASSPVNAYEQYF TGTGCCAGCAGCCCCGTTAATGCCTACGAGCAGTACTTC - TRBJ2-7 TRBV11-2
CASSYSPTGGNTEAFF TGTGCCAGCAGTTATTCTCCGACAGGGGGGAACACTGAAGCTTTCTTT TRBD1 TRBJ1-1 TRBV6-5
CASSPSSGREPDTQYF TGTGCCAGCAGTCCAAGCAGCGGGAGGGAACCAGATACGCAGTATTTT TRBD2 TRBJ2-3 TRBV7-9
CASSFDRGAGAFF TGTGCCAGCAGCTTTGACAGGGGGGCTGGGGCTTTCTTT TRBD1 TRBJ1-1 TRBV11-2
CASSLTSGGARTDTQYF TGTGCCAGCAGCTTGACTAGCGGGGGGGCACGCACAGATACGCAGTATTTT TRBD2 TRBJ2-3 TRBV5-8